This T cell receptor beta chain is drawn from a study of control samples from healthy donors and cancer patients (dated by TCRdb to about 2020). The CDR3 holds 15 amino acids from the cysteine to the phenylalanine. Of the read, only the CDR3 DNA is kept; its 45 bases are in frame from base 1. The germline V gene (reference sequence) provides CDR1 LGHDT and CDR2 YNNKEL. Germline trimming: 0 bases from V, 7 bases from J; junction bases outside gene matches: 3. Of note for this clone: This clone's antigen is unknown. No per-base quality is available; no much larger clone lies one base away.

Preparation of the library involved the immunoSEQ multiplex PCR assay. TCRdb mirrors the immuneACCESS table, restricted to in-frame sequences. Some clones are absent from its copies; in checked studies, under half trace to an unresolved V gene, and the reason for the others is unknown. The table for this sample lists about 73,000 clones; roughly 84% of them were counted only once. The ten largest clones add up to about 4.2% of the sample. The receptor's source is a woman in her forties or fifties in good health. Sequencing used blood. This chain joins TRBV3-1 (or the pseudogene TRBV3-2) to TRBJ2-2; TRBD1 fits 9 bases in the junction. DNA sequence: TGTGCCAGCAGCCAAGATGACAGGGGGGTCGGGGAGCTGTTTTTT. It specifies CASSQDDRGVGELFF.